The 20 T cell receptor beta chains below were found in one sample sequenced in a study of shared clonotypes between healthy human individuals (dated by TCRdb to 2018 to 2021). Library preparation was by the immunoSEQ multiplex PCR assay. TCRdb carries this immuneACCESS record with in-frame sequences only. Its versions omit some clonotypes, under half of them owing to an unresolved V gene in the studies checked, with the rest unexplained. The table for this sample lists millions of clones; 95% of them were counted only once. In total, the top ten clones hold roughly 0.13% of the sample. The sample was naive CD4+ T cells sorted from blood. The cell subset or site label here, explained by the study, means: CD45RA+ positively selected. The receptors were sampled from a man between 18 and 29 years old in good health.

This clone was observed once. Within the sample, other DNA sequences also encode this same CDR3. The V and J genes are TRBV7-9 and TRBJ2-7, with 7 bases aligning to TRBD1. Germline lookup yields CDR1 SEHNR and CDR2 FQNEAQ (reference sequence). The CDR3 length is 15 residues. V lost 1 base and J lost 2; bases outside the gene matches: 5. The CDR3 protein is CASSLGEQGPYEQYF. CDR3 DNA: TGTGCCAGCAGCTTAGGCGAACAGGGGCCCTACGAGCAGTACTTC.

J is TRBJ1-5 and V is TRBV6-1; D perhaps matches TRBD1 (5 bases). The CDR3 sequence is 14 residues long. Germline V CDR1 and CDR2: MNHNS, SASEGT. Trimming cost V 7 bases and J 0 bases, with 10 bases left between them. In DNA form, the CDR3 reads TGTGCCAGCACCAGGGAATATAGCAATCAGCCCCAGCATTTT. Translated, it gives CASTREYSNQPQHF.

CDR3 nucleotides: TGTGCCAGCAGCCCAAGGGGACTAGCGGGAGTGTCGGAGACCCAGTACTTC. Residues: CASSPRGLAGVSETQYF. The gene calls are TRBV7-2 and TRBJ2-5; 14 nucleotides align to TRBD2. V was clipped by 5 bases and J by 5 bases; unmatched bases: 10. Germline assignment: CDR1 SGHTA and CDR2 FQGNSA. CDR3 size: 17 residues.

The chain uses TRBV5-1 and TRBJ1-6, with D possibly matching TRBD1 (5 bases). This CDR3 is 14 amino acids long. Germline values: CDR1 SGHRS, CDR2 YFSETQ. V lost 2 bases to trimming and J lost 6 bases, with 9 bases between them. CDR3 region: CASSFDGGNSPLHF. CDR3 bases: TGCGCCAGCAGCTTCGACGGGGGTAATTCACCCCTCCACTTT.

This chain uses TRBV5-1 with TRBJ2-1; maybe TRBD2 (5 bases). The germline CDR1 and CDR2 sequences are SGHRS and YFSETQ. V shed 0 bases and J shed 10 bases, with 14 bases lying between them. The CDR3 is made up of 14 amino acids. As DNA, the CDR3 is TGCGCCAGCAGCTTGGGGCGGGCGGCCACCGAGCAGTTCTTC. As protein: CASSLGRAATEQFF.

The chain is built from TRBV30 and TRBJ1-6; D is uncertain. V lost 2 bases, J lost 7 bases, and 12 bases lay in between. This CDR3 region has 14 residues. Germline CDR1 GTSNPN, CDR2 SVGIG (reference sequence). The CDR3 loop reads CAWSSGKENSPLHF. The CDR3 nucleotides are TGTGCCTGGAGTTCGGGAAAGGAAAATTCACCCCTCCACTTT. Looking up the rest from reference TRBV30 and TRBJ1-6 gives the full variable domain: SQTIHQWPATLVQPVGSPLSLECTVEGTSNPNLYWYRQAAGRGLQLLFYSVGIGQISSEVPQNLSASRPQDRQFILSSKKLLLSDSGFYLCAWSSGKENSPLHFGNGTRLTVT.

This chain uses TRBV4-1 with TRBJ1-5; D unclear. In germline, CDR1 is MGHRA, CDR2 YSYEKL. Trimming removed 0 bases at V and 4 bases at J, with 19 bases between. This CDR3 is built from 18 residues. The CDR3, as DNA: TGCGCCAGCAGCCAAGATCCTTTATCCGGGTCAGCTAATCAGCCCCAGCATTTT. Residues: CASSQDPLSGSANQPQHF.

V gene TRBV4-3 combines with J gene TRBJ2-5, with D perhaps matching TRBD1 (5 bases). Trimming cost V 5 bases and J 3 bases, with 16 bases left between them. In germline, CDR1 is LGHNA, CDR2 YSLEER. This CDR3 contains 15 residues. CDR3 DNA: TGCGCCAGCAGCATTAATGGCAGGGTAGAAGAGACCCAGTACTTC. It encodes CASSINGRVEETQYF.

This chain links TRBV25-1 with TRBJ2-1; D unclear. Trimming cost V 8 bases and J 1 base, with 15 bases left between them. The CDR3 contains 15 residues. CDR1 and CDR2 from the germline V gene are MGHDK and SYGVNS. DNA for the CDR3: TGTGCCAGCTCGGACCGACGGGCATCCTACAATGAGCAGTTCTTC. Protein sequence: CASSDRRASYNEQFF.

V and J are TRBV11-2 and TRBJ2-7; tentative D call: TRBD1 (6 bases). Germline V gene data show CDR1 as SGHAT and CDR2 as FQNNGV. The CDR3 runs 15 residues. With 5 bases removed from V and 3 bases from J, the gap between germline ends came to 17 bases. The CDR3 nucleotides are TGTGCCAGCAGCCCGCAGACAGGTTTGGGCTACGAGCAGTACTTC. As protein: CASSPQTGLGYEQYF.

The CDR3 coding sequence is TGTGCCAGCAGCTTAAATCAGGGAAGTGGCTACACCTTC. The encoded protein is CASSLNQGSGYTF. The chain has TRBV7-2 and TRBJ1-2; D perhaps matches TRBD1 (5 bases). Per germline, CDR1 SGHTA and CDR2 FQGNSA. The ends were cut back, 2 bases at V and 7 bases at J, with 11 bases in the middle. This CDR3 comprises 13 residues.

The gene calls are TRBV6-6 and TRBJ1-1; unclear D gene. Germline V lookup: CDR1 MNHNY, CDR2 SVGAGI (reference sequence). This CDR3 is built from 13 residues. Trimming cost V 2 bases and J 1 base, with 5 bases left between them. CDR3 residues: CASSYSTNTEAFF. For the CDR3, the DNA is TGTGCCAGCAGTTACAGTACGAACACTGAAGCTTTCTTT.

Concerning this clone itself: Given a much more abundant clone one base away, this may be a read error. The sample contains more than one DNA sequence encoding this CDR3. This chain uses TRBV6-5 with TRBJ2-6; D not certain. This CDR3 contains 13 residues. V shed 3 bases and J shed 1 base, with 1 base lying between them. The germline gives CDR1 MNHEY, CDR2 SVGAGI. This chain's CDR3 is CASSYSGANVLTF. In DNA, the CDR3 is TGTGCCAGCAGTTATTCTGGGGCCAACGTCCTGACTTTC.

This chain uses TRBV7-8 with TRBJ2-2; D remains ambiguous. CDR1 and CDR2 from the germline V gene are SGHVS and FQNEAQ. Trimming stripped 1 base from V and 1 base from J, with 13 bases between. This CDR3 region has 17 residues. CDR3 loop: CASSLELGTWNTGELFF. In DNA, the CDR3 is TGTGCCAGCAGCTTAGAGTTAGGCACTTGGAACACCGGGGAGCTGTTTTTT.

This chain uses TRBV5-6 with TRBJ2-2, with 7 bases matching TRBD1. V was clipped by 4 bases and J by 5 bases; unmatched bases: 2. Germline V CDR1 and CDR2: SGHDT, YYEEEE. CDR3 length: 13 residues. The CDR3 loop is CASSRDRTGELFF. The CDR3 coding sequence is TGTGCCAGCAGCCGGGACAGAACCGGGGAGCTGTTTTTT.

The rearrangement uses TRBV30 and TRBJ2-2; D is ambiguous. V was clipped by 1 base and J by 4 bases, with 10 bases between them. This CDR3 is built from 14 residues. CDR1 GTSNPN and CDR2 SVGIG come from the germline V gene (reference sequence). The CDR3 nucleotides read TGTGCCTGGAGTGACACAGCGATCACCGGGGAGCTGTTTTTT. Translation: CAWSDTAITGELFF.

The chain uses TRBV5-6 and TRBJ2-7; D unclear. V gave up 1 base and J gave up 6 bases, with 8 bases separating them. The CDR3 is made up of 12 amino acids. Per germline, CDR1 SGHDT and CDR2 YYEEEE. In DNA, the CDR3 is TGTGCCAGCAGCTTGTTCGGCGGCGAGCAGTACTTC. Its translation: CASSLFGGEQYF.

The rearrangement uses TRBV7-2 and TRBJ2-5; no clear D. The CDR3 extends over 14 amino acids. Germline CDR1 reads SGHTA; CDR2 reads FQGNSA. Trimming pared 6 bases from V and 0 bases from J, leaving 11 bases between. As DNA, the CDR3 is TGTGCCAGCAGTCGGTCAGTGTACCAAGAGACCCAGTACTTC. Its translation: CASSRSVYQETQYF.

The V gene is TRBV28, the J gene TRBJ1-5; 8 nucleotides match TRBD1. This CDR3 has 16 residues. The V segment lost 7 bases and the J segment 0 bases; nucleotides outside the gene matches: 8. Germline loops: CDR1 MDHEN, CDR2 SYDVKM. CDR3 amino acids: CASNDRGPYSNQPQHF. CDR3 bases: TGTGCCAGCAACGACAGGGGCCCCTATAGCAATCAGCCCCAGCATTTT.

The chain uses TRBV10-3 and TRBJ2-7, with a possible D match to TRBD1 (5 bases). Germline CDR1 and CDR2: ENHRY and SYGVKD. Trimming cost V 0 bases and J 3 bases, with 12 bases left between them. This CDR3 contains 15 residues. CDR3 bases: TGTGCCATCAGTGAGTCGGGGCAGCCCAACTACGAGCAGTACTTC. It encodes CAISESGQPNYEQYF.